This entry features one T cell receptor (beta chain) sequence. What it binds is unknown. The read falls 3 residues short of the CDR3 end, and the missing part is taken from the germline J gene. TCRdb's copy holds only in-frame clones and misses some; the assay was immunoSEQ multiplex PCR. The repertoire table contains approximately 30,000 clones. The data stem from a study of Tregs in tolerant kidney transplant recipients. Germline assignment: CDR1 SGHTA and CDR2 FQGNSA. The J segment lost 2 bases and the V segment lost 5 bases, leaving 3 bases of the junction unmatched. The CDR3 is 14 residues long. Study results and caveats: This study did not directly address biological reproducibility. For some patients, primers changed over time, blocking nucleotide-level comparison. The most relevant donor-specific Treg TCRbeta repertoire apparently came from expansion with activated donor B cells.

Related graft donors supplied nonmyeloablative bone marrow transplants, and mixed chimerism was transient. CD4+CD25+CD127- Tregs, CD4+CD25- non-Tregs, CD4 and CD8 cells were sorted. The sequence derives from a human patient who received a combined kidney and bone marrow transplant. Some T cells may originate from the graft donor. The chain combines TRBV7-2 with TRBJ2-7; 10 bases fit TRBD2. This specimen consisted of CD4+ T cells from blood (PBMCs), obtained 24 months after the transplant. The chain's CDR3 is CASSRTSGTYEQYF. Partial CDR3 DNA: TGTGCCAGCAGCCGGACTAGCGGAACCTACGAG.